This passage covers 30 T cell receptor beta chains from one sample sequenced in a study of T cell responses to AZD1222 COVID-19 vaccine. Sequencing was performed with immunoSEQ multiplex PCR; in TCRdb, only in-frame clones are kept and a portion is missing. The sample lists 45,000 or so clones; 83% were seen once. Here the sequenced sample was peripheral blood, taken on day 0 of AZD1222 vaccination. All receptors come from an adult in good health.

The V call is TRBV28, the J call TRBJ2-5, with 7 positions matching TRBD1. From germline, CDR1 is MDHEN and CDR2 SYDVKM. V lost 5 bases to trimming and J lost 5 bases; unmatched junction nucleotides: 14. The CDR3 runs 16 residues. The CDR3 loop is CASSPGTVFLRETQYF. DNA for the CDR3: TGTGCCAGCAGTCCGGGGACAGTTTTCCTCCGGGAGACCCAGTACTTC. The full variable domain, in which reference TRBV28 and TRBJ2-5 provide the parts outside the CDR3, is DVKVTQSSRYLVKRTGEKVFLECVQDMDHENMFWYRQDPGLGLRLIYFSYDVKMKEKGDIPEGYSVSREKKERFSLILESASTNQTSMYLCASSPGTVFLRETQYFGPGTRLLVL.

The chain combines TRBV30 with TRBJ2-2, with D tentatively TRBD2 (5 bases). The CDR3 has 14 amino acids. V lost 1 base and J lost 4, with 10 bases in between. Per germline, CDR1 GTSNPN and CDR2 SVGIG (reference sequence). CDR3 sequence (DNA): TGTGCCTGGAGTGCAGTAGCGACCACCGGGGAGCTGTTTTTT. It specifies CAWSAVATTGELFF.

The chain couples TRBV6-5 to TRBJ1-1, with D uncertain. V was cut by 8 bases and J by 4 bases, with 17 bases left in between. Germline V CDR1 and CDR2: MNHEY, SVGAGI. CDR3 length: 14 residues. The CDR3 DNA sequence: TGTGCCAGCTTCGATGGCCGTTTGGGCACTGAAGCTTTCTTT. Protein product: CASFDGRLGTEAFF.

This sequence joins TRBV7-2 and TRBJ1-2; 9 bases match TRBD1. Unmatched junction bases numbered 16, after V lost 6 bases and J lost 5 bases. Germline lookup yields CDR1 SGHTA and CDR2 FQGNSA. This CDR3 spans 17 amino acids. CDR3 sequence: CASSRNEGTGFRYGYTF. CDR3 nucleotides: TGTGCCAGCAGTCGTAACGAAGGGACAGGGTTTAGATATGGCTACACCTTC.

The rearrangement uses TRBV28 and TRBJ2-1; D is unresolved. The V end lost 5 bases, the J end lost 6 bases, and 8 bases lay between the germline ends. The CDR3 totals 12 residues. Germline V gene sequence: CDR1 MDHEN, CDR2 SYDVKM. CDR3 sequence reads: CASSVMGNEQFF. The CDR3 DNA sequence: TGTGCCAGCAGTGTAATGGGCAATGAGCAGTTCTTC.

The chain employs TRBV27 and TRBJ1-5; D unresolved. The CDR3 consists of 13 residues. The germline V gene has CDR1 MNHEY and CDR2 SMNVEV (reference sequence). With 4 bases removed from V and 5 bases from J, the gap between germline ends came to 9 bases. CDR3: CASSSMSHQPQHF. The CDR3 DNA reads as TGTGCCAGCAGTTCGATGAGTCATCAGCCCCAGCATTTT.

The V gene is TRBV9, the J gene TRBJ2-3; 10 bases are a match to TRBD2. The V gene end was trimmed by 4 bases and the J gene end by 6 bases; junction bases not matched to a gene: 8. This CDR3 comprises 15 residues. The germline V gene has CDR1 SGDLS and CDR2 YYNGEE. The CDR3 coding sequence is TGTGCCAGCAGCCCCTGGAGCGGGGGGGCTGATACGCAGTATTTT. This translates into CASSPWSGGADTQYF.

The CDR3 protein is CASSLSGRGNSPLHF. The CDR3, as DNA: TGTGCCAGCAGTTTATCGGGACGGGGCAATTCACCCCTCCACTTT. The rearrangement uses TRBV28 and TRBJ1-6; D is perhaps TRBD1 (5 bases). Germline loops: CDR1 MDHEN, CDR2 SYDVKM. The CDR3 runs 15 residues. Trimming stripped 1 base from V and 7 bases from J, with 11 bases between.

The rearrangement links TRBV19 to TRBJ1-1; no reliable D call. In germline, CDR1 is LNHDA, CDR2 SQIVND (reference sequence). Trimming removed 9 bases at V and 12 bases at J, with 23 bases between. The CDR3 has 13 residues. CDR3 in DNA: TGTGCCAGCTCTCAGACCGCCGTTCCTATAACTTTCTTT. This encodes CASSQTAVPITFF.

The chain is built from TRBV5-4 and TRBJ2-3; D ambiguous. Trimming took off 0 bases at V and 6 bases at J, with 11 bases between the two ends. The CDR3 sequence is 14 residues long. CDR1 is SGHNT, CDR2 YYREEE, per germline (reference sequence). The CDR3 sequence: CASSLDAGRDTQYF. The CDR3 DNA reads TGTGCCAGCAGCTTGGACGCAGGCCGGGATACGCAGTATTTT. Variable domain in full (rest from reference TRBV5-4 and TRBJ2-3): ETGVTQSPTHLIKTRGQQVTLRCSSQSGHNTVSWYQQALGQGPQFIFQYYREEENGRGNFPPRFSGLQFPNYSSELNVNALELDDSALYLCASSLDAGRDTQYFGPGTRLTVL.

The chain couples TRBV7-2 to TRBJ2-7, with a weak D call TRBD2 (5 bases). This CDR3 has 12 residues. The V gene lost 5 bases and the J gene lost 7 bases, with 12 bases spanning the gap. Germline values: CDR1 SGHTA, CDR2 FQGNSA. The CDR3 reads CASSPPGFEQYF. The CDR3, as DNA: TGTGCCAGCAGCCCCCCGGGATTTGAGCAGTACTTC.

This clone was seen once. CDR3 in DNA: TGTGCCAGCAGTTTACTTAACACCGGGGAGCTGTTTTTT. This sequence encodes CASSLLNTGELFF. The chain uses TRBV27 and TRBJ2-2, with unresolved D. This CDR3 has 13 amino acids. With 2 bases removed from V and 2 bases from J, the gap between germline ends came to 3 bases. Looked up from germline, CDR1 is MNHEY and CDR2 is SMNVEV (reference sequence).

The J gene is TRBJ1-5, the V gene TRBV2; a weak D match, TRBD1 (6 bases). The germline V and J ends were trimmed by 1 base and 11 bases, with 18 bases remaining between them. Germline CDR1 reads SNHLY; CDR2 reads FYNNEI. The CDR3 runs to 15 residues. The CDR3 reads CASSEGGARGATQHF. The DNA for the CDR3 is TGTGCCAGCAGTGAAGGAGGGGCCAGGGGAGCGACCCAGCATTTT.

This chain joins TRBV28 and TRBJ2-1; 11 bases match TRBD2. CDR1 is MDHEN, CDR2 SYDVKM, per germline. The V segment lost 6 bases and the J segment 8 bases; nucleotides outside the gene matches: 9. The CDR3 extends over 15 amino acids. CDR3 DNA sequence: TGTGCCAGCAGACTAGTACTAGCGGGAGTTTATGAGCAGTTCTTC. Amino acids: CASRLVLAGVYEQFF. Combining the CDR3 with reference TRBV28 and TRBJ2-1 gives the whole variable domain DVKVTQSSRYLVKRTGEKVFLECVQDMDHENMFWYRQDPGLGLRLIYFSYDVKMKEKGDIPEGYSVSREKKERFSLILESASTNQTSMYLCASRLVLAGVYEQFFGPGTRLTVL.

This chain uses TRBV5-4 with TRBJ2-3; 10 positions match TRBD1. After removal of 4 bases from V and 6 bases from J, the junction contained 8 bases not matched to a gene. The germline V gene has CDR1 SGHNT and CDR2 YYREEE (reference sequence). CDR3 size: 15 residues. As DNA, the CDR3 is TGTGCCAGCAGCCCACCAGGGGACAGGGGTGATACGCAGTATTTT. It translates to CASSPPGDRGDTQYF.

This sequence joins TRBV19 and TRBJ2-7; TRBD1 matches at 8 bases. Per the germline V gene, CDR1 is LNHDA and CDR2 is SQIVND (reference sequence). The CDR3 is 14 residues long. Trimming cost V 6 bases and J 0 bases; bases outside gene matches: 4. CDR3: CASSPDRVSYEQYF. In DNA form, the CDR3 reads TGTGCCAGTAGCCCGGACAGGGTCTCCTACGAGCAGTACTTC.

This clone was seen only once. The chain recombines TRBV7-9 with TRBJ1-5; D gene uncertain. This CDR3 spans 13 amino acids. Germline CDR1 reads SEHNR; CDR2 reads FQNEAQ (reference sequence). V lost 1 base to trimming and J lost 5 bases, with 6 bases between them. Written as DNA, the CDR3 is TGTGCCAGCAGCTTAGAACCCGATCAGCCCCAGCATTTT. Amino acid sequence: CASSLEPDQPQHF. Combining the CDR3 with reference TRBV7-9 and TRBJ1-5 gives the whole variable domain DTGVSQNPRHKITKRGQNVTFRCDPISEHNRLYWYRQTLGQGPEFLTYFQNEAQLEKSRLLSDRFSAERPKGSFSTLEIQRTEQGDSAMYLCASSLEPDQPQHFGDGTRLSIL.

The chain combines TRBV28 with TRBJ1-5, with no clear D. There are 14 residues in the CDR3. V lost 3 bases and J lost 4, with 10 bases in between. Germline values: CDR1 MDHEN, CDR2 SYDVKM. The CDR3 reads CASSFAYGNQPQHF. Written as DNA, the CDR3 is TGTGCCAGCAGTTTCGCGTATGGGAATCAGCCCCAGCATTTT.

The rearrangement joins TRBV29-1 to TRBJ2-7; D gene ambiguous. Trimming removed 6 bases from V and 4 bases from J, with 16 bases in between. The CDR3 totals 13 residues. The germline V gene has CDR1 SQVTM and CDR2 ANQGSEA. For the CDR3, the DNA is TGCAGCGTCGTCGGTTCCCCCGGATACGAGCAGTACTTC. Protein sequence: CSVVGSPGYEQYF.

This clone occurred a few times. This chain joins TRBV5-1 and TRBJ2-5, with 9 bases aligning to TRBD1. The CDR3 has 14 residues. Losses at the gene ends were 4 bases for V and 4 bases for J; bases not matched to a gene: 5. The V gene's germline CDR1 is SGHRS and CDR2 YFSETQ. CDR3 amino acids: CASSRQGEGETQYF. In DNA, the CDR3 is TGCGCCAGCAGCCGACAGGGGGAGGGAGAGACCCAGTACTTC.

The J gene is TRBJ2-7, the V gene TRBV5-1, with TRBD1 identical over 8 bases. The junction had 5 bases not matched to a gene; V was cut back by 4 bases and J by 5 bases. The CDR3 contains 13 residues. The germline V gene has CDR1 SGHRS and CDR2 YFSETQ. Here the CDR3 reads CASSPAQGDEQYF. DNA for the CDR3: TGCGCCAGCAGCCCCGCACAGGGGGACGAGCAGTACTTC.

The V call is TRBV28, the J call TRBJ2-7, with TRBD1 matching over 7 bases. The trim removed 2 bases at V and 3 bases at J, leaving 7 bases unmatched. The length of the CDR3 is 15 residues. Looked up from germline, CDR1 is MDHEN and CDR2 is SYDVKM. The CDR3 region is CASSLPGQDIYEQYF. As DNA, the CDR3 is TGTGCCAGCAGTTTACCCGGACAGGACATCTACGAGCAGTACTTC.

V and J are TRBV11-3 and TRBJ2-2; possibly TRBD2 for D (6 bases). Germline V gives CDR1 SGHNT, CDR2 YENEEA. The V and J ends lost 1 base and 3 bases respectively, with 12 bases between them. This CDR3 has 16 residues. As DNA, the CDR3 is TGTGCCAGCAGCTTAGTTCGGGGGAAGGACACCGGGGAGCTGTTTTTT. Its protein is CASSLVRGKDTGELFF.

This chain uses TRBV27 with TRBJ1-5; TRBD1 matches 8 bases. Germline values: CDR1 MNHEY, CDR2 SMNVEV (reference sequence). The CDR3 has 14 residues. The V segment lost 5 bases and the J segment 7 bases; nucleotides outside the gene matches: 7. The CDR3 is CASSTDRARQPQHF. The CDR3 DNA reads TGTGCCAGCAGTACGGACAGGGCGAGGCAGCCCCAGCATTTT.

The J gene is TRBJ2-7, the V gene TRBV15; possible D gene TRBD2, 6 bases. This CDR3 is 15 amino acids long. Germline loops: CDR1 LNHNV, CDR2 YYDKDF (reference sequence). Trimming shortened V by 5 bases and J by 0 bases, and 14 bases separated the two germline ends. The CDR3 coding sequence is TGTGCCACCAGCTCTTACGACGGGAGCTCCTACGAGCAGTACTTC. It codes for CATSSYDGSSYEQYF.

This chain links TRBV5-1 with TRBJ2-1; TRBD2 aligns across 7 bases. After removal of 3 bases from V and 3 bases from J, the junction contained 3 bases not matched to a gene. CDR3 length equals 14 residues. Germline V gene data show CDR1 as SGHRS and CDR2 as YFSETQ. This chain's CDR3 is CASSSQRDYNEQFF. In DNA form, the CDR3 reads TGCGCCAGCAGCTCCCAGCGGGACTACAATGAGCAGTTCTTC. Drawing the rest from reference TRBV5-1 and TRBJ2-1, the complete variable domain is KAGVTQTPRYLIKTRGQQVTLSCSPISGHRSVSWYQQTPGQGLQFLFEYFSETQRNKGNFPGRFSGRQFSNSRSEMNVSTLELGDSALYLCASSSQRDYNEQFFGPGTRLTVL.

This clone was picked up a small number of times. The rearrangement links TRBV9 to TRBJ2-3; D is perhaps TRBD1 (5 bases). This CDR3 spans 14 amino acids. The germline V gene has CDR1 SGDLS and CDR2 YYNGEE. V dropped 4 bases and J dropped 0 bases, with 9 bases sitting between them. The CDR3 DNA follows: TGTGCCAGCAGCATGACAGCTAGCACAGATACGCAGTATTTT. Translating gives CASSMTASTDTQYF.

The chain employs TRBV10-3 and TRBJ2-3, with D hard to call. The germline V gene encodes CDR1 ENHRY and CDR2 SYGVKD. V was trimmed by 0 bases and J by 0 bases, leaving 7 bases between them. The length of the CDR3 is 15 residues. CDR3 amino acids: CAISESRSSTDTQYF. DNA of the CDR3: TGTGCCATCAGTGAGTCGAGGTCTAGCACAGATACGCAGTATTTT.

This chain uses TRBV7-3 with TRBJ2-3, with 9 bases aligning to TRBD2. CDR3 length: 18 amino acids. The V gene's germline CDR1 is SGHTA and CDR2 FQGTGA. Losses at the gene ends were 2 bases for V and 2 bases for J; bases not matched to a gene: 11. CDR3 sequence reads: CASSLPGSGSKVTDTQYF. CDR3 nucleotides: TGTGCCAGCAGCTTACCTGGTAGCGGGAGCAAGGTCACAGATACGCAGTATTTT.

V gene TRBV3-1 (or the pseudogene TRBV3-2) combines with J gene TRBJ2-5, with D perhaps matching TRBD1 (6 bases). Germline values: CDR1 LGHDT, CDR2 YNNKEL (reference sequence). V gave up 4 bases and J gave up 5 bases, with 11 bases separating them. This CDR3 is built from 13 residues. CDR3 coding DNA: TGTGCCAGCAGCCGAGGGACAATTGAGACCCAGTACTTC. This encodes CASSRGTIETQYF.